The text below deals with one TCR beta chain. Libraries were prepared by immunoSEQ multiplex PCR; TCRdb keeps only in-frame clonotypes and omits some of them. The sample contains hundreds of thousands of clones, 90% of which appear only once. Per germline, CDR1 LGHDT and CDR2 YNNKEL (reference sequence). Trimming removed 3 bases from V and 5 bases from J; junction bases left unmatched: 5. There are 15 residues in the CDR3. These data originate in a study of blood T cell repertoires in COVID-19. Study-level background: Samples came from the United States, Italy and Spain, spanning acute and convalescent COVID-19.

Seattle cases were enrolled at active infection and followed longitudinally. Sequenced material: peripheral blood. The rearrangement uses TRBV3-1 (or the pseudogene TRBV3-2) and TRBJ1-5, with 9 bases fitting TRBD1. This receptor was identified in a middle-aged woman with COVID-19, enrolled during active disease. The CDR3 sequence: CASSQGTGYHQPQHF. Here the CDR3 DNA reads TGTGCCAGCAGCCAGGGGACAGGGTACCATCAGCCCCAGCATTTT.